Presented here are 32 T cell receptor beta chains from one specimen sequenced in a study of blood T cell repertoires in COVID-19 (dated by TCRdb to 2020 to 2022). The library was produced with the immunoSEQ multiplex PCR assay. Sourced from immuneACCESS, this table was stored by TCRdb with only in-frame sequences that have V and J called. A share of the clones is absent; for the studies checked, an unresolved V gene accounts for under half, and the remainder has no known explanation. The sample records about 68,000 clones, 75% to 85% of which are singletons. About 23% of the sample lies in the top ten. The source material was peripheral blood. Source of these receptors: a man aged 50 to 59 with acute or convalescent COVID-19.

The chain links TRBV6-5 to TRBJ1-1, with D perhaps matching TRBD1 (5 bases). Trimming removed 8 bases at V and 4 bases at J, with 14 bases between. Germline V gives CDR1 MNHEY, CDR2 SVGAGI. The CDR3 length is 13 residues. The DNA for the CDR3 is TGTGCCAGCCGCCCGCCGGGGGGCACTGAAGCTTTCTTT. It specifies CASRPPGGTEAFF.

Here the CDR3 reads CASSAFTSGVYNEQFF. The CDR3 DNA reads as TGTGCCAGCAGCGCATTTACTAGCGGGGTCTACAATGAGCAGTTCTTC. The rearrangement links TRBV11-2 to TRBJ2-1, with 10 bases that match TRBD2. From germline, CDR1 is SGHAT and CDR2 FQNNGV. The length of the CDR3 is 16 residues. The V segment lost 5 bases and the J segment 3 bases; nucleotides outside the gene matches: 7.

The V and J genes are TRBV9 and TRBJ2-2; 8 positions agree with TRBD1. This CDR3 spans 14 amino acids. CDR1 is SGDLS, CDR2 YYNGEE, per germline. J lost 7 bases, V lost 4 bases, and 6 bases had no gene match. CDR3 sequence: CASSLGQGVGELFF. Here the CDR3 DNA reads TGTGCCAGCAGCCTCGGACAGGGAGTCGGGGAGCTGTTTTTT.

The CDR3: CASSPQRFGGGYTF. DNA for the CDR3: TGTGCCAGCAGCCCCCAACGGTTCGGGGGTGGCTACACCTTC. V usage is TRBV14 and J usage is TRBJ1-2; D may be TRBD1 (5 bases). The CDR3 is made up of 14 amino acids. Trimming stripped 4 bases from V and 7 bases from J, with 16 bases between. Germline V gene lookup returns CDR1 SGHDN and CDR2 FVKESK.

The rearrangement links TRBV10-3 to TRBJ2-1; a weak D match, TRBD1 (7 bases). V dropped 4 bases and J dropped 0 bases, with 19 bases sitting between them. The CDR3 runs to 18 residues. Germline V gene sequence: CDR1 ENHRY, CDR2 SYGVKD. Written as DNA, the CDR3 is TGTGCCATCAGTGGCAGGGGGGAACCCGAGTCCTCCTACAATGAGCAGTTCTTC. Translation: CAISGRGEPESSYNEQFF.

The CDR3 here is CASSEDPGGTGEAFF. In DNA form, the CDR3 reads TGCGCCAGCAGTGAGGATCCGGGAGGAACAGGTGAAGCTTTCTTT. The J gene is TRBJ1-1, the V gene TRBV10-2; possibly TRBD1 for D (5 bases). V shed 2 bases and J shed 7 bases, with 17 bases lying between them. The CDR3 has 15 amino acids. The germline V gene has CDR1 WSHSY and CDR2 SAAADI.

CDR3 amino acids: CAISDPSGGSNEQFF. In DNA, the CDR3 is TGTGCCATCAGTGATCCTAGCGGGGGTTCGAATGAGCAGTTCTTC. The rearrangement links TRBV10-3 to TRBJ2-1; 10 bases line up with TRBD2. Trimming cost V 3 bases and J 7 bases; bases outside gene matches: 6. CDR3 size: 15 residues. Germline V lookup: CDR1 ENHRY, CDR2 SYGVKD.

The chain joins TRBV30 to TRBJ1-2, with 9 bases identical to TRBD1. The CDR3 contains 14 residues. V lost 4 bases to trimming and J lost 8 bases; unmatched junction nucleotides: 11. Germline CDR1 reads GTSNPN; CDR2 reads SVGIG (reference sequence). In nucleotides, the CDR3 is TGTGCCTGGACTTCAGGACAGGGGTTTCGCGGCTACACCTTC. Translating it yields CAWTSGQGFRGYTF.

The CDR3 here is CASSSERGDWDTQYF. The CDR3 bases are TGTGCCAGCAGCTCCGAGCGGGGGGATTGGGATACGCAGTATTTT. The chain carries TRBV11-2 and TRBJ2-3, with 9 bases that match TRBD2. The germline CDR1 and CDR2 sequences are SGHAT and FQNNGV. Trimming at V came to 4 bases and at J to 6 bases, leaving 8 bases not matched to a gene. The CDR3 totals 15 residues.

The genes are TRBV27 and TRBJ2-2; D possibly corresponds to TRBD1 (5 bases). Germline lookup yields CDR1 MNHEY and CDR2 SMNVEV (reference sequence). The CDR3 loop spans 18 amino acids. V dropped 3 bases and J dropped 2 bases, with 19 bases sitting between them. CDR3 sequence: CASSFARDLGENTGELFF. The CDR3 DNA sequence: TGTGCCAGCAGTTTCGCACGCGACTTAGGGGAAAACACCGGGGAGCTGTTTTTT.

The gene calls are TRBV5-6 and TRBJ1-2; 9 positions agree with TRBD1. V lost 0 bases and J lost 5; bases outside the gene matches: 5. CDR1 and CDR2 (germline): SGHDT, YYEEEE. The CDR3 loop spans 15 amino acids. The CDR3 region has the DNA TGTGCCAGCAGCTTGGATCAGGGACAGGGTTATGGCTACACCTTC. Translated, it gives CASSLDQGQGYGYTF. The full variable domain, with the rest looked up from reference TRBV5-6 and TRBJ1-2, is DAGVTQSPTHLIKTRGQQVTLRCSPKSGHDTVSWYQQALGQGPQFIFQYYEEEERQRGNFPDRFSGHQFPNYSSELNVNALLLGDSALYLCASSLDQGQGYGYTFGSGTRLTVV.

CDR3 sequence: CASSFAPDTGELFF. In DNA, the CDR3 is TGTGCCAGCAGCTTCGCGCCCGACACCGGGGAGCTGTTTTTT. V and J are TRBV11-3 and TRBJ2-2; unclear D gene. The CDR3 is 14 residues long. In germline, CDR1 is SGHNT, CDR2 YENEEA. V was cut by 3 bases and J by 3 bases, with 8 bases left in between.

V and J are TRBV4-2 and TRBJ1-2; tentatively, D is TRBD1 (5 bases). Germline values: CDR1 LGHNA, CDR2 YNFKEQ. V lost 1 base, J lost 5 bases, and 14 bases lay in between. The CDR3 covers 15 residues. CDR3 nucleotide sequence: TGTGCCAGCAGCCAAGTCCGGGCAGGGAGGTATGGCTACACCTTC. Translation: CASSQVRAGRYGYTF.

The chain is built from TRBV23-1 and TRBJ1-2; a weak D match, TRBD1 (6 bases). TRBV23-1 falls under the ORF class, with uncertain function. The CDR3 has 17 residues. The V gene lost 2 bases and the J gene lost 4 bases, with 20 bases spanning the gap. CDR3 coding DNA: TGCGCCAGCAGTCAAATCCCCGCCTTGGACAGCTGCTATGGCTACACCTTC. It translates to CASSQIPALDSCYGYTF.

This chain uses TRBV6-5 with TRBJ2-1, with 10 bases fitting TRBD1. The CDR3 totals 16 residues. CDR1 and CDR2 from the germline V gene are MNHEY and SVGAGI. J lost 7 bases, V lost 4 bases, and 10 bases had no gene match. CDR3 protein: CASSLRQGARPNEQFF. The CDR3 DNA is TGTGCCAGCAGTTTGAGACAGGGGGCGCGGCCTAATGAGCAGTTCTTC.

The chain is built from TRBV12-5 and TRBJ1-5, with D possibly matching TRBD1 (6 bases). The ends were cut back, 0 bases at V and 5 bases at J, with 17 bases in the middle. Germline V lookup: CDR1 LGHNT, CDR2 FRNRAP. The CDR3 covers 17 residues. The CDR3 sequence is CASGLVFGRGPYQPQHF. CDR3 nucleotides: TGTGCTAGTGGTTTGGTATTTGGCAGGGGTCCTTATCAGCCCCAGCATTTT.

The chain combines TRBV10-3 with TRBJ2-2; 7 nucleotides align to TRBD1. The ends lost 6 bases at V and 5 bases at J; junction bases unmatched: 6. Germline-derived CDR1 and CDR2 are ENHRY and SYGVKD. The CDR3 length is 14 residues. In nucleotides, the CDR3 is TGTGCCATCAGGAGGGACAGCCAGACCGGGGAGCTGTTTTTT. Translating it yields CAIRRDSQTGELFF.

The chain has TRBV29-1 and TRBJ2-1; no firm D call. The germline V gene encodes CDR1 SQVTM and CDR2 ANQGSEA. The V end lost 0 bases, the J end lost 3 bases, and 3 bases lay between the germline ends. The CDR3 has 12 residues. CDR3 sequence reads: CSVEDSYNEQFF. CDR3 nucleotide sequence: TGCAGCGTTGAAGACAGCTACAATGAGCAGTTCTTC.

The chain couples TRBV5-4 to TRBJ1-2, with TRBD1 matching over 8 bases. With 4 bases clipped from V and 5 bases from J, the junction kept 7 bases outside the gene matches. Per germline, CDR1 SGHNT and CDR2 YYREEE (reference sequence). The CDR3 consists of 14 residues. The CDR3 region has the DNA TGTGCCAGCAGCGTTCCGGGACAGGAGTATGGCTACACCTTC. It yields the protein CASSVPGQEYGYTF.

The chain couples TRBV18 to TRBJ1-4; 7 bases align to TRBD1. From germline, CDR1 is KGHSH and CDR2 LQKENI. J gave up 7 bases and V 4 bases, and 6 bases lay outside the gene matches. This CDR3 has 14 amino acids. CDR3 region: CASSHPTGSEKLFF. As DNA, the CDR3 is TGTGCCAGCTCACACCCGACAGGGTCTGAAAAACTGTTTTTT.

The gene calls are TRBV5-4 and TRBJ1-1; D call uncertain. The CDR3 has 13 residues. Germline V CDR1 and CDR2: SGHNT, YYREEE (reference sequence). V dropped 1 base and J dropped 0 bases, with 4 bases sitting between them. CDR3 residues: CASSLTVNTEAFF. In DNA, the CDR3 is TGTGCCAGCAGCTTGACGGTGAACACTGAAGCTTTCTTT.

This sequence joins TRBV6-5 and TRBJ2-7, with D perhaps TRBD1 (5 bases). The V end lost 5 bases, the J end lost 2 bases, and 13 bases lay between the germline ends. This CDR3 is built from 14 residues. The germline gives CDR1 MNHEY, CDR2 SVGAGI. DNA of the CDR3: TGTGCCAGCAGTATCAGGGTTAGACCCTACGAGCAGTACTTC. It yields the protein CASSIRVRPYEQYF.

CDR3: CASSFGGQETQYF. As DNA, the CDR3 is TGTGCCAGCAGCTTCGGGGGGCAAGAGACCCAGTACTTC. The chain recombines TRBV7-9 with TRBJ2-5; the match to TRBD2 covers 7 bases. There are 13 residues in the CDR3. Germline CDR1 and CDR2: SEHNR and FQNEAQ (reference sequence). Germline trimming cut 3 bases from V and 2 bases from J; bases unmatched to any gene: 0.

The chain is built from TRBV25-1 and TRBJ1-3; 10 bases align to TRBD1. CDR1 is MGHDK, CDR2 SYGVNS, per germline. CDR3 length: 15 amino acids. Germline trimming cut 1 base from V and 7 bases from J; bases unmatched to any gene: 4. The CDR3, as DNA: TGTGCCAGCAGTGAATCCGGGACAGGGGTGAACACCATATATTTT. Amino acids: CASSESGTGVNTIYF.

This chain links TRBV7-2 with TRBJ1-6; D remains ambiguous. The germline CDR1 and CDR2 sequences are SGHTA and FQGNSA. Between the trimmed V and J ends, which lost 5 bases and 8 bases, there was a span of 10 bases. The length of the CDR3 is 13 residues. CDR3 nucleotides: TGTGCCAGCAGCGTATTCGGGGATTCACCCCTCCACTTT. It encodes CASSVFGDSPLHF.

This chain links TRBV6-8 with TRBJ2-3, with 9 bases identical to TRBD2. CDR3 length: 20 amino acids. The J segment lost 1 base and the V segment lost 8 bases, leaving 22 bases of the junction unmatched. CDR1 is MNHGY, CDR2 SAAAGT, per germline. Written as DNA, the CDR3 is TGTGCCAGCTGTGGGCTCCTGGGACTTGCGGGGGGGCGGGGCACAGATACGCAGTATTTT. Translating gives CASCGLLGLAGGRGTDTQYF.

This clone was found once. V and J are TRBV18 and TRBJ2-1, with D unclear. This CDR3 spans 15 amino acids. Trimming shortened V by 8 bases and J by 0 bases, and 14 bases separated the two germline ends. In germline, CDR1 is KGHSH, CDR2 LQKENI. DNA for the CDR3: TGTGCCAGCCGACCCGAGGAGATCTCCTACAATGAGCAGTTCTTC. Translated, it gives CASRPEEISYNEQFF. Supplemented by reference TRBV18 and TRBJ2-1, the full variable domain reads NAGVMQNPRHLVRRRGQEARLRCSPMKGHSHVYWYRQLPEEGLKFMVYLQKENIIDESGMPKERFSAEFPKEGPSILRIQQVVRGDSAAYFCASRPEEISYNEQFFGPGTRLTVL.

The chain carries TRBV12-5 and TRBJ2-7; D is perhaps TRBD2 (6 bases). Germline V lookup: CDR1 LGHNT, CDR2 FRNRAP. CDR3 size: 16 residues. V was pared by 5 bases and J by 2 bases, with 19 bases between. The DNA for the CDR3 is TGTGCTAGTGGTCAAGAGAAGTTCCCGGGAGCCTACGAGCAGTACTTC. Amino acid sequence: CASGQEKFPGAYEQYF.

The rearrangement uses TRBV5-1 and TRBJ2-4; no reliable D call. CDR3 size: 13 residues. V lost 2 bases, J lost 3 bases, and 6 bases lay in between. Germline values: CDR1 SGHRS, CDR2 YFSETQ. Here the CDR3 reads CASSLSNKNIQYF. The CDR3, as DNA: TGCGCCAGCAGCTTATCTAACAAAAACATTCAGTACTTC. The variable domain in full, completed from reference TRBV5-1 and TRBJ2-4, reads KAGVTQTPRYLIKTRGQQVTLSCSPISGHRSVSWYQQTPGQGLQFLFEYFSETQRNKGNFPGRFSGRQFSNSRSEMNVSTLELGDSALYLCASSLSNKNIQYFGAGTRLSVL.

This chain uses TRBV24-1 with TRBJ2-2; 7 bases agree with TRBD1. Germline CDR1 is KGHDR and CDR2 is SFDVKD. This CDR3 contains 17 residues. V dropped 1 base and J dropped 0; count of bases not matched to a gene: 4. The CDR3 coding sequence is TGTGCCACCAGTGATTTTAGGGGGCAACCGAACACCGGGGAGCTGTTTTTT. The encoded protein is CATSDFRGQPNTGELFF.

This chain uses TRBV7-9 with TRBJ2-4, with 11 bases matching TRBD1. The V segment lost 4 bases and the J segment 7 bases; nucleotides outside the gene matches: 3. Germline CDR1 SEHNR, CDR2 FQNEAQ (reference sequence). The CDR3 contains 14 residues. CDR3 in DNA: TGTGCCAGCAGCTGGGACAGGGGGAGGAACATTCAGTACTTC. The encoded protein is CASSWDRGRNIQYF.

The V call is TRBV5-1, the J call TRBJ2-1, with 12 bases lining up with TRBD2. CDR3 size: 15 residues. Unmatched junction bases numbered 4, after V lost 2 bases and J lost 7 bases. Germline-derived CDR1 and CDR2 are SGHRS and YFSETQ. In DNA, the CDR3 is TGCGCCAGCAGCTTCCTAGCGGGGGGGTCAAATGAGCAGTTCTTC. This encodes CASSFLAGGSNEQFF.